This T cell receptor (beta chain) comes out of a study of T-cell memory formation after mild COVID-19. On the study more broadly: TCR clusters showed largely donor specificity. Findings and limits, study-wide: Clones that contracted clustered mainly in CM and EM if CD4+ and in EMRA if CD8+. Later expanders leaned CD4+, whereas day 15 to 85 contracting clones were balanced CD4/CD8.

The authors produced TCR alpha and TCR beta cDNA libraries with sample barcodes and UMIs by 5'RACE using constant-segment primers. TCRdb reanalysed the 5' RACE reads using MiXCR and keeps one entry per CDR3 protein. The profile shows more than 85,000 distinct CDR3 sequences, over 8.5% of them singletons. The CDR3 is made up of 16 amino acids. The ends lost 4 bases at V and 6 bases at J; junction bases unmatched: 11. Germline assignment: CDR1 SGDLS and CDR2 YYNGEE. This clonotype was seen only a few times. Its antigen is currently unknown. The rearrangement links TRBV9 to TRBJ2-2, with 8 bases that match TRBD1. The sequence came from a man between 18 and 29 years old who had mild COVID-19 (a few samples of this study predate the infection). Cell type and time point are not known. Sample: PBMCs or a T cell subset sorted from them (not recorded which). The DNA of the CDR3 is TGTGCCAGCAGCACCACCAGGGGGACAGGCGCCGGGGAGCTGTTTTTT. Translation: CASSTTRGTGAGELFF.